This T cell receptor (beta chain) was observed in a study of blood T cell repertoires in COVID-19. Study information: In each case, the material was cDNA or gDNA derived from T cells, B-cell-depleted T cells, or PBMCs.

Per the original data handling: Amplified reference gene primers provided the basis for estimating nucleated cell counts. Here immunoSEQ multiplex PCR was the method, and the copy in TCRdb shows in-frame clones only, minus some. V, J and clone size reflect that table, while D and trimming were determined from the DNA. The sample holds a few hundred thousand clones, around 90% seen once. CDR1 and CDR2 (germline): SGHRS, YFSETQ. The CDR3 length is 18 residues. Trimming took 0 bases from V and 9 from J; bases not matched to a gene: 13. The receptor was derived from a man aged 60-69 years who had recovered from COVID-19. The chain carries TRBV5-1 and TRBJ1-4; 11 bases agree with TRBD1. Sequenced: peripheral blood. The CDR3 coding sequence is TGCGCCAGCAGCTTGGCCCAAAAGGACAGGGGGCGCATTAAAAAACTGTTTTTT. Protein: CASSLAQKDRGRIKKLFF.